One sample yielded the 26 T cell receptor beta chains listed below, sequenced in a study of shared clonotypes between healthy human individuals. Measured with immunoSEQ multiplex PCR; TCRdb has only the in-frame clones, and not every one. Of under 750,000 clones listed, over 55% are singletons. The sequenced sample was memory CD4+ T cells sorted from blood. As for subset: CD45RA-negative fraction. These receptors came from a woman in her twenties or thirties in good health.

This chain uses TRBV2 with TRBJ2-1; D may be TRBD1 (5 bases). The germline CDR1 and CDR2 sequences are SNHLY and FYNNEI. V gave up 3 bases and J gave up 0 bases, with 12 bases separating them. The length of the CDR3 is 16 residues. CDR3 DNA: TGTGCCAGCAGTGAGTGGGGCAGAAGCTCCTACAATGAGCAGTTCTTC. This sequence encodes CASSEWGRSSYNEQFF.

This chain connects TRBV18 to TRBJ2-1; no reliable D call. CDR3 length: 14 amino acids. Trimming cost V 1 base and J 8 bases, with 12 bases left between them. Germline loops: CDR1 KGHSH, CDR2 LQKENI. CDR3 sequence: CASSPQASGDEQFF. The DNA for the CDR3 is TGTGCCAGCTCACCACAGGCGTCTGGGGATGAGCAGTTCTTC.

The chain couples TRBV4-1 to TRBJ1-4; no firm D call. CDR1 and CDR2 (germline): MGHRA, YSYEKL. Trimming cost V 4 bases and J 3 bases, with 15 bases left between them. This CDR3 has 16 residues. The CDR3 DNA sequence: TGCGCCAGCAGCCCGCTGGAGACGGGAGCTAATGAAAAACTGTTTTTT. Protein product: CASSPLETGANEKLFF.

The J gene is TRBJ1-5, the V gene TRBV10-3, with 9 bases identical to TRBD1. The CDR3 runs to 17 residues. The germline V gene encodes CDR1 ENHRY and CDR2 SYGVKD. Germline trimming cut 2 bases from V and 4 bases from J; bases unmatched to any gene: 9. The CDR3 sequence is CAISERTGESGNQPQHF. For the CDR3, the DNA is TGTGCCATCAGTGAGAGGACAGGGGAGTCTGGTAATCAGCCCCAGCATTTT.

This chain uses TRBV28 with TRBJ1-1; D unclear. There are 14 residues in the CDR3. CDR1 and CDR2 from the germline V gene are MDHEN and SYDVKM. V dropped 6 bases and J dropped 0 bases, with 11 bases sitting between them. The CDR3 DNA reads as TGTGCCAGCAGCTCCGGGTCGGTGAACACTGAAGCTTTCTTT. Amino acids: CASSSGSVNTEAFF.

The CDR3 sequence is CASRGQGGRTEAFF. The CDR3 nucleotides read TGTGCCAGCAGGGGACAGGGGGGACGGACTGAAGCTTTCTTT. The chain has TRBV28 and TRBJ1-1, with TRBD1 identical over 11 bases. Germline loops: CDR1 MDHEN, CDR2 SYDVKM. The CDR3 consists of 14 residues. Trimming removed 6 bases from V and 5 bases from J; junction bases left unmatched: 5. Full variable domain (outside the CDR3, taken from reference TRBV28 and TRBJ1-1): DVKVTQSSRYLVKRTGEKVFLECVQDMDHENMFWYRQDPGLGLRLIYFSYDVKMKEKGDIPEGYSVSREKKERFSLILESASTNQTSMYLCASRGQGGRTEAFFGQGTRLTVV.

For the CDR3, the DNA is TGTGCCAGCAGTGACTCGAAGGTTCCACACCAGGGAAACACCATATATTTT. Protein sequence: CASSDSKVPHQGNTIYF. J is TRBJ1-3 and V is TRBV6-4, with D unclear. Trimming shortened V by 0 bases and J by 4 bases, and 16 bases separated the two germline ends. CDR1 MRHNA and CDR2 SNTAGT come from the germline V gene. CDR3 size: 17 residues.

The chain links TRBV6-5 to TRBJ1-2; 7 positions agree with TRBD1. J lost 5 bases, V lost 1 base, and 10 bases had no gene match. The CDR3 totals 16 residues. The germline gives CDR1 MNHEY, CDR2 SVGAGI. CDR3 in amino acids: CASSYFRDSAAYGYTF. The CDR3 region has the DNA TGTGCCAGCAGTTACTTCCGGGACAGCGCGGCTTATGGCTACACCTTC.

V and J are TRBV28 and TRBJ1-2, with 8 bases aligning to TRBD1. Trimming removed 2 bases from V and 8 bases from J; junction bases left unmatched: 16. The CDR3 loop spans 17 amino acids. CDR1 and CDR2 (germline): MDHEN, SYDVKM. The CDR3 protein is CASSLRQGIKFFRGYTF. The CDR3 DNA sequence: TGTGCCAGCAGTTTACGACAGGGGATCAAATTTTTTCGCGGCTACACCTTC.

The chain links TRBV5-4 to TRBJ2-7, with D tentatively TRBD1 or TRBD2 (6 bases each). Trimming removed 7 bases at V and 5 bases at J, with 16 bases between. Per germline, CDR1 SGHNT and CDR2 YYREEE (reference sequence). This CDR3 region has 13 residues. The DNA of the CDR3 is TGTGCCAGCCGTGGGGGGCGCCTTAACGAGCAGTACTTC. Translated: CASRGGRLNEQYF. Supplemented by reference TRBV5-4 and TRBJ2-7, the full variable domain reads ETGVTQSPTHLIKTRGQQVTLRCSSQSGHNTVSWYQQALGQGPQFIFQYYREEENGRGNFPPRFSGLQFPNYSSELNVNALELDDSALYLCASRGGRLNEQYFGPGTRLTVT.

The V gene is TRBV4-2, the J gene TRBJ1-2; the match to TRBD1 covers 11 bases. Germline V gives CDR1 LGHNA, CDR2 YNFKEQ. Trimming removed 2 bases from V and 9 bases from J; junction bases left unmatched: 5. The CDR3 contains 14 residues. The CDR3 spells CASSQLGTGGRYTF. CDR3 sequence (DNA): TGTGCCAGCAGCCAACTTGGGACAGGGGGACGCTACACCTTC.

The chain links TRBV18 to TRBJ1-4; 8 nucleotides match TRBD1. This CDR3 spans 16 amino acids. Looked up from germline, CDR1 is KGHSH and CDR2 is LQKENI. The J segment lost 8 bases and the V segment lost 4 bases, leaving 12 bases of the junction unmatched. The CDR3, as DNA: TGTGCCAGCTCACGCCAGGGGGCTGTTTCCAACGAAAAACTGTTTTTT. Protein: CASSRQGAVSNEKLFF.

Remarks on this clone: Other DNA sequences in this specimen translate into the identical CDR3. The CDR3 DNA is TGCGCCAGCAGCCGGACAGGGAACACTGAAGCTTTCTTT. It encodes CASSRTGNTEAFF. The V and J genes are TRBV5-1 and TRBJ1-1; 7 positions match TRBD1. V gave up 4 bases and J gave up 1 base; unmatched junction bases: 1. CDR1 and CDR2 (germline): SGHRS, YFSETQ. The CDR3 covers 13 residues. The variable domain in full, with the rest retrieved from reference TRBV5-1 and TRBJ1-1, is KAGVTQTPRYLIKTRGQQVTLSCSPISGHRSVSWYQQTPGQGLQFLFEYFSETQRNKGNFPGRFSGRQFSNSRSEMNVSTLELGDSALYLCASSRTGNTEAFFGQGTRLTVV.

This clone was found a few times. V gene TRBV9 combines with J gene TRBJ2-7; 8 bases map to TRBD2. CDR1 and CDR2 (germline): SGDLS, YYNGEE. With V trimmed by 5 bases and J by 5 bases, 9 bases remained unmatched. The CDR3 has 14 amino acids. The CDR3 spells CASSLTGGRDEQYF. Written as DNA, the CDR3 is TGTGCCAGCAGTTTGACGGGAGGGAGAGACGAGCAGTACTTC.

V usage is TRBV28 and J usage is TRBJ2-7; 9 bases map to TRBD1. The germline V gene has CDR1 MDHEN and CDR2 SYDVKM. The CDR3 length is 14 residues. With 3 bases clipped from V and 5 bases from J, the junction kept 5 bases outside the gene matches. The CDR3 DNA reads as TGTGCCAGCAGTTTCCTACAGGGGGCCCACGAGCAGTACTTC. Translating it yields CASSFLQGAHEQYF.

About this clone: This specimen includes other DNA sequences encoding the same CDR3. This chain connects TRBV7-6 to TRBJ2-7; D unresolved. CDR3 length: 13 amino acids. Trimming pared 0 bases from V and 3 bases from J, leaving 6 bases between. The V gene's germline CDR1 is SGHVS and CDR2 FNYEAQ. The CDR3 loop is CASSLARDYEQYF. CDR3 DNA: TGTGCCAGCAGCTTAGCAAGGGACTACGAGCAGTACTTC.

In this sample, this clone turned up a few times. V is TRBV5-1 and J is TRBJ2-2; D remains ambiguous. This CDR3 has 17 amino acids. The germline V gene has CDR1 SGHRS and CDR2 YFSETQ. V was shortened by 0 bases and J by 2 bases, with 14 bases between the two germline ends. The CDR3 loop reads CASSLAAPEVNTGELFF. The CDR3, as DNA: TGCGCCAGCAGCTTGGCGGCGCCAGAAGTAAACACCGGGGAGCTGTTTTTT.

As to this clone: With only one base between it and a far larger clone, this is likely a read error. The chain links TRBV11-2 to TRBJ1-2; D gene unclear. The CDR3 sequence is 13 residues long. Looked up from germline, CDR1 is SGHAT and CDR2 is FQNNGV. The CDR3 DNA reads as TGTGCCAGCAGCTTAGCCGACAACTATCGCTACACCTTC. It codes for CASSLADNYRYTF.

The chain has TRBV6-5 and TRBJ1-1; 7 bases are shared with TRBD1. The length of the CDR3 is 15 residues. Germline CDR1 is MNHEY and CDR2 is SVGAGI. J was trimmed by 3 bases and V by 7 bases; bases with no gene match: 11. CDR3 nucleotide sequence: TGTGCCAGCACCCTGCACAGGGGCCATCACACTGAAGCTTTCTTT. It specifies CASTLHRGHHTEAFF.

In this sample, this clone turned up a few times. The genes are TRBV5-4 and TRBJ2-3; 7 bases align to TRBD1. V lost 0 bases and J lost 4; bases outside the gene matches: 2. The CDR3 spans 14 residues. The germline V gene encodes CDR1 SGHNT and CDR2 YYREEE (reference sequence). The CDR3 nucleotides read TGTGCCAGCAGCTTGGTAGGGGGCGCAGATACGCAGTATTTT. As protein: CASSLVGGADTQYF. Drawing the rest from reference TRBV5-4 and TRBJ2-3, the complete variable domain is ETGVTQSPTHLIKTRGQQVTLRCSSQSGHNTVSWYQQALGQGPQFIFQYYREEENGRGNFPPRFSGLQFPNYSSELNVNALELDDSALYLCASSLVGGADTQYFGPGTRLTVL.

The rearrangement uses TRBV28 and TRBJ2-3; 7 bases fit TRBD1. With V trimmed by 1 base and J by 4 bases, 2 bases remained unmatched. CDR3 length equals 14 residues. From germline, CDR1 is MDHEN and CDR2 SYDVKM. The CDR3 bases are TGTGCCAGCAGTTTATACAGGGGAGCAGATACGCAGTATTTT. This codes for CASSLYRGADTQYF.

This clone was observed many times. The J gene is TRBJ2-6, the V gene TRBV5-1; maybe TRBD2 (6 bases). Trimming took off 5 bases at V and 0 bases at J, with 9 bases between the two ends. This CDR3 spans 15 amino acids. Germline CDR1 is SGHRS and CDR2 is YFSETQ. CDR3 residues: CASRGDFSGANVLTF. In nucleotides, the CDR3 is TGCGCCAGCAGAGGGGACTTCTCTGGGGCCAACGTCCTGACTTTC. Complete variable domain (other parts from reference TRBV5-1 and TRBJ2-6): KAGVTQTPRYLIKTRGQQVTLSCSPISGHRSVSWYQQTPGQGLQFLFEYFSETQRNKGNFPGRFSGRQFSNSRSEMNVSTLELGDSALYLCASRGDFSGANVLTFGAGSRLTVL.

The V call is TRBV13, the J call TRBJ2-7, with 12 bases lining up with TRBD2. Trimming took 3 bases from V and 7 from J; bases not matched to a gene: 4. Germline V gene sequence: CDR1 PRHDT, CDR2 FYEKMQ (reference sequence). The CDR3 covers 14 residues. CDR3 protein: CASSLRLAGEEQYF. CDR3 coding DNA: TGTGCCAGCAGCTTGAGACTAGCGGGAGAGGAGCAGTACTTC.

The rearrangement uses TRBV18 and TRBJ2-7; either TRBD1 or TRBD2 may supply D (5 bases each). Trimming removed 3 bases at V and 4 bases at J, with 13 bases between. CDR1 is KGHSH and CDR2 is LQKENI in the germline V gene. The CDR3 has 14 amino acids. The CDR3 sequence is CASSPEGTVYEQYF. CDR3 sequence (DNA): TGTGCCAGCTCACCGGAAGGGACGGTTTACGAGCAGTACTTC.

Details on this clone: In the same sample, other DNA sequences code for this CDR3. The chain recombines TRBV6-1 with TRBJ2-7; D unclear. The germline gives CDR1 MNHNS, CDR2 SASEGT. CDR3 length equals 11 residues. V lost 4 bases to trimming and J lost 6 bases, with 7 bases between them. This chain's CDR3 is CASSVGAEQYF. DNA for the CDR3: TGTGCCAGCAGTGTGGGTGCCGAGCAGTACTTC.

This rearrangement joins TRBV7-9 to TRBJ1-1, with TRBD1 matching over 7 bases. The germline V gene encodes CDR1 SEHNR and CDR2 FQNEAQ (reference sequence). V was clipped by 5 bases and J by 4 bases; unmatched bases: 10. The CDR3 runs 15 residues. This chain's CDR3 is CASSAFQGGFTEAFF. DNA for the CDR3: TGTGCCAGCAGCGCATTTCAGGGGGGTTTCACTGAAGCTTTCTTT.